This T cell receptor beta chain is from a study of blood T cell repertoires in COVID-19. The overall study: The cDNA or gDNA used as material had been derived from T cells, B-cell-depleted T cells, or PBMCs.

A single count supports this clone. The germline gives CDR1 MNHEY, CDR2 SMNVEV (reference sequence). The CDR3 spans 16 residues. Trimming removed 5 bases from V and 6 bases from J; junction bases left unmatched: 15. This table comes from immunoSEQ multiplex PCR, and its TCRdb copy is limited to in-frame clones, with some not included. The table includes some 310,000 clones, around 92% detected once. The clonotype originates from a woman in her thirties who had recovered from COVID-19. The gene calls are TRBV27 and TRBJ2-7; 8 bases agree with TRBD2. Material for sequencing was PBMCs or T cells enriched from blood (not recorded which). Here the CDR3 DNA reads TGTGCCAGCAGTCTCCAAGTGGCGGGAGGCGGGGGCGAGCAGTACTTC. Its protein is CASSLQVAGGGGEQYF.